This is a list of T cell receptor beta chains from one sample in a study of cytomegalovirus exposure and HLA in healthy donors. Repertoires were generated with immunoSEQ multiplex PCR, while TCRdb's copy carries only in-frame clones and drops some. This table holds around 130,000 clones, 80% found once. Sequencing input: PBMCs. The receptors were sampled from a man aged 40-49 years in good health and CMV-seronegative. CDR3s include the opening cysteine and the closing phenylalanine or tryptophan. Each record gives: V gene, clone size, D gene, J gene, CDR3 length, CDR3 DNA, CDR3 protein. A D gene is named only where the DNA matches it firmly. The listing skips clone size in some rows; elsewhere it reads once, few, many or a size class.

>TRBV18|-|-|TRBJ2-2|15
TGTGCCAGCTCACCACAAAGAGGAATCACCGGGGAGCTGTTTTTT
CASSPQRGITGELFF
>TRBV27|-|TRBD1|TRBJ2-7|14
TGTGCCAGCAGCCGGGACAGGGGGGTCTACGAGCAGTACTTC
CASSRDRGVYEQYF
>TRBV2|-|-|TRBJ2-7|13
TGTGCCAGCAGTGAGGGGAGACGTTGGGAGCAGTACTTC
CASSEGRRWEQYF
>TRBV12-5|-|TRBD1|TRBJ1-1|14
TGTGCTAGTGGCGCACAGGGGGCGAGGACTGAAGCTTTCTTT
CASGAQGARTEAFF
>TRBV28|-|TRBD2|TRBJ2-7|16
TGTGCCAGCAGTTTAACCTCTAGCGGGAGGTACTACGAGCAGTACTTC
CASSLTSSGRYYEQYF
>TRBV7-2|-|-|TRBJ2-3|14
TGTGCCAGCAGCTTGGGTGGGAGTGGAGATACGCAGTATTTT
CASSLGGSGDTQYF
>TRBV4-1|-|TRBD1|TRBJ1-4|18
TGCGCCAGCAGCCAACCTACCACAGGGGTAACAACTAATGAAAAACTGTTTTTT
CASSQPTTGVTTNEKLFF
>TRBV29-1|-|TRBD1|TRBJ1-2|13
TGCAGCGTTGAGATGACAGGGGCCTTAAGCTACACCTTC
CSVEMTGALSYTF
>TRBV11-2|-|-|TRBJ2-7|12
TGTGCCAGCAGCCCCCGCGGTTACGAGCAGTACTTC
CASSPRGYEQYF
>TRBV5-4|-|-|TRBJ2-2|16
TGTGCCAGCAGCTTCGGGCAGGGGGGGAACACCGGGGAGCTGTTTTTT
CASSFGQGGNTGELFF
>TRBV7-2|-|TRBD2|TRBJ2-5|18
TGTGCCAGCAGCTCAGCTTATAGCGGGAGGGGGCAGAGGGAGACCCAGTACTTC
CASSSAYSGRGQRETQYF
>TRBV28|-|-|TRBJ1-1|14
TGTGCCAGCAGTTTAGAGGGTGAGAGGACTGAAGCTTTCTTT
CASSLEGERTEAFF
>TRBV10-3|few|-|TRBJ2-7|14
TGTGCCATCAGCCCGGAGTGGGGGCACTACGAGCAGTACTTC
CAISPEWGHYEQYF
>TRBV19|-|TRBD2|TRBJ2-1|15
TGTGCCAGCACCCCCCTAGCGGGACATTACAATGAGCAGTTCTTC
CASTPLAGHYNEQFF
>TRBV2|-|-|TRBJ2-3|15
TGTGCCAGCAGCCATGGACAGAGTAGCACAGATACGCAGTATTTT
CASSHGQSSTDTQYF
>TRBV6-6|-|-|TRBJ1-5|16
TGTGCCAGTCTCGAGAGGTTGGGGCAAAGAGATCAGCCCCAGCATTTT
CASLERLGQRDQPQHF
>TRBV4-2|-|TRBD2|TRBJ2-1|17
TGTGCCAGCAGCCAGACGCCCGGGACTAGCGGGAGTAATGAGCAGTTCTTC
CASSQTPGTSGSNEQFF
>TRBV11-2|-|-|TRBJ2-2|12
TGTGCCAGCAGCCCCCAGACCGGGGAGCTGTTTTTT
CASSPQTGELFF
>TRBV25-1|-|-|TRBJ1-1|13
TGTGCCAGCAGCACCACAGGGAACACTGAAGCTTTCTTT
CASSTTGNTEAFF
>TRBV1|-|-|TRBJ2-7|12
TGCACCAGCACTAGCGGGACCTACGAGCAGTACTTC
CTSTSGTYEQYF
>TRBV30|-|-|TRBJ1-6|16
TGTGCCTGGAGTGTACCCACGAGCTCCTATAATTCACCCCTCCACTTT
CAWSVPTSSYNSPLHF
>TRBV7-2|few|TRBD2|TRBJ2-3|19
TGTGCCAGCAGCTTGTTATCCGGACTAGCGGGGGGGCGAACAGATACGCAGTATTTT
CASSLLSGLAGGRTDTQYF
>TRBV18|-|-|TRBJ1-1|12
TGTGCCAGCTCACCTAGGAGCACTGAAGCTTTCTTT
CASSPRSTEAFF
>TRBV15|-|TRBD2|TRBJ2-5|15
TGTGCCACCAGCGGAGGATCTAGCGGGGAACAAACCCAGTACTTC
CATSGGSSGEQTQYF
>TRBV5-1|-|TRBD1|TRBJ2-1|15
TGCGCCAGCAGCCAGGACAGGGGCTCCTACAATGAGCAGTTCTTC
CASSQDRGSYNEQFF
>TRBV7-8|few|TRBD1|TRBJ2-3|14
TGTGCCAGCAGCTTCGACAGGGGTGGAGATACGCAGTATTTT
CASSFDRGGDTQYF
>TRBV6-1|-|-|TRBJ2-7|15
TGTGCCAGCACTACCCGCGGGGCAGGGGGCTACGAGCAGTACTTC
CASTTRGAGGYEQYF
>TRBV27|once|TRBD2|TRBJ2-7|15
TGTGCCAGCAGAAAAGGGACTAGCGGGAGCCGGGAGCAGTACTTC
CASRKGTSGSREQYF
>TRBV10-2|-|TRBD2|TRBJ2-5|14
TGCGCCAGCAGTGGGACTAGCGGCCAAGAGACCCAGTACTTC
CASSGTSGQETQYF
>TRBV11-3|-|-|TRBJ2-7|13
TGTGCCAGCAGCCCTACAGGGAAGTACGAGCAGTACTTC
CASSPTGKYEQYF
>TRBV9|-|-|TRBJ2-3|14
TGTGCCAGCAGCCCAGGTGCCGTCACAGATACGCAGTATTTT
CASSPGAVTDTQYF
>TRBV15|-|-|TRBJ1-6|14
TGTGCCACCAGCCCTAGGGGGTTCGATTCACCCCTCCACTTT
CATSPRGFDSPLHF
>TRBV2|-|TRBD1|TRBJ1-2|14
TGTGCCAGCAGTGAGAGACAGGGGGGCTATGGCTACACCTTC
CASSERQGGYGYTF
>TRBV5-1|-|TRBD1|TRBJ2-7|14
TGCGCCAGCAGCTGGGGGACAGGGGGCGGGGAGCAGTACTTC
CASSWGTGGGEQYF
>TRBV2|-|-|TRBJ2-7|11
TGTGCCAGCAGGAGTAGCAATGAGCAGTACTTC
CASRSSNEQYF
>TRBV7-2|-|-|TRBJ1-2|14
TGTGCCAGCAGCTTAGTCGGGGATAACTATGGCTACACCTTC
CASSLVGDNYGYTF